These T cell receptor beta chains were read from a single sample in a study of neurological immune-mediated disorders. TCRdb re-derived calls from the 5' RACE reads in MiXCR, one entry per CDR3 protein. This table has about 66,000 distinct CDR3 sequences, roughly 4.3% appearing once. Material for sequencing was PBMCs. Receptors were obtained from a man younger than 40 with multiple sclerosis. CDR3s leave out the opening cysteine and the closing phenylalanine or tryptophan.

TRBV10-3	TRBJ1-1	AISERTGGLEAF
TRBV6-5	TRBJ2-2	ATYRVEDTGELF
TRBV21-1	TRBJ1-1	ASSQGAALNTEAF
TRBV7-2	TRBJ1-5	ASSLKTGDQPQH
TRBV20-1	TRBJ1-2	SAREAGEVHYT
TRBV24-1	TRBJ1-1	ATSGEGTERKLNTEAF
TRBV7-9	TRBJ1-1	ASSFTLLGGYTEAF
TRBV5-1	TRBJ1-1	ASSLRGGKLRVTEAF
TRBV20-1	TRBJ2-1	SARWPLYNEQF
TRBV25-1	TRBJ2-5	ASSENVKGQGRETQY
TRBV12-3/TRBV12-4	TRBJ2-1	ASSRGLMSYNEQF
TRBV7-6	TRBJ1-1	ASRQLLGQNTEAF
TRBV3-1	TRBJ1-4	ASSPPGQLATNEKLF
TRBV5-1	TRBJ2-2	ASSLAGVPGELF
TRBV7-9	TRBJ2-3	ASSKRGDYTDTQY
TRBV5-6	TRBJ1-1	ASSFGTGGWNTEAF
TRBV5-1	TRBJ1-4	ASSPRGVGEKLF
TRBV20-1	TRBJ2-7	SARNTRGGNDEQY
TRBV10-1	TRBJ2-2	ASSGHFTGELF
TRBV5-1	TRBJ1-1	ASSPMDRINTEAF
TRBV7-6	TRBJ2-3	ASSPLTSGGTDTQY
TRBV10-3	TRBJ1-6	AISQTGLGSSYNSPLH
TRBV6-1	TRBJ1-3	ASSETAAGNTIY
TRBV10-3	TRBJ2-3	AISEFPPDTQY
TRBV11-2	TRBJ1-1	ASSLDQAEAF
TRBV5-1	TRBJ1-2	ASSLGHASSSYGYT
TRBV29-1	TRBJ2-5	SVSLRSLQETQY
TRBV20-1	TRBJ1-5	SASSGVAGNQPQH
TRBV7-9	TRBJ1-1	ASSKDRMNTEAF
TRBV20-1	TRBJ2-7	SAWTVGYEQY
TRBV9	TRBJ1-6	ASSVGDYNSPLH
TRBV4-1	TRBJ1-2	ASSQARYGYT
TRBV27	TRBJ2-2	ASSPTGTGELF
TRBV7-3	TRBJ1-1	ASSFTSVNTEAF
TRBV6-1	TRBJ2-7	ASSEGESYEQY
TRBV20-1	TRBJ2-7	SAMKQGIRYEQY
TRBV29-1	TRBJ1-1	SVGREGAVYTEAF
TRBV7-9	TRBJ1-1	ASSPPLEDEAF
TRBV5-1	TRBJ2-7	ASSPTGAGSYEQY
TRBV3-1	TRBJ1-6	ASSQDLVGTNSPLH
TRBV5-6	TRBJ2-7	ASSLGGGASVYEQY
TRBV28	TRBJ2-2	ASSLGEYTGELF
TRBV20-1	TRBJ2-5	SANGGPAQETQY
TRBV5-1	TRBJ1-1	ASSLAGGGGNTEAF
TRBV27	TRBJ2-7	ASSRSGTGTYEQY
TRBV5-1	TRBJ1-1	ASSPYDGNTEAF
TRBV20-1	TRBJ2-7	SASRPFSSYEQY
TRBV12-3/TRBV12-4	TRBJ2-3	ASSSGTGISGAGGDTQY
TRBV5-1	TRBJ2-3	ASMSNLYGQESTDTQY
TRBV4-1	TRBJ2-7	ASSFRTGGRYEQY